This T cell receptor (beta chain) was found in a study of beta chain features in type 1 diabetes. All of the isolated RNA was reverse transcribed, so expressed TCRB transcripts were sequenced. Repertoires were generated with immunoSEQ multiplex PCR, while TCRdb's copy carries only in-frame clones and drops some. Found here are around 310,000 clones, roughly 14% of them singletons; the top ten hold about 0.016%. Germline CDR1 and CDR2: MDHEN and SYDVKM. The CDR3 totals 14 residues. V lost 7 bases and J lost 0, with 10 bases in between. About this clone itself: Its antigen is unidentified.

Overall study findings and caveats: Researchers report that Type 1 diabetes patients had moderately but significantly shorter TCRB CDR3s across all four CD4+ subsets.

V is TRBV28 and J is TRBJ2-1; no clear D gene. Sequencing input: naive CD4+ T cells from blood. The TCR sequence derives from a woman under 30 with type 1 diabetes. This CDR3 reads CASTTRSSYNEQFF. The CDR3 DNA sequence: TGTGCCAGCACAACGAGGAGCTCCTACAATGAGCAGTTCTTC.